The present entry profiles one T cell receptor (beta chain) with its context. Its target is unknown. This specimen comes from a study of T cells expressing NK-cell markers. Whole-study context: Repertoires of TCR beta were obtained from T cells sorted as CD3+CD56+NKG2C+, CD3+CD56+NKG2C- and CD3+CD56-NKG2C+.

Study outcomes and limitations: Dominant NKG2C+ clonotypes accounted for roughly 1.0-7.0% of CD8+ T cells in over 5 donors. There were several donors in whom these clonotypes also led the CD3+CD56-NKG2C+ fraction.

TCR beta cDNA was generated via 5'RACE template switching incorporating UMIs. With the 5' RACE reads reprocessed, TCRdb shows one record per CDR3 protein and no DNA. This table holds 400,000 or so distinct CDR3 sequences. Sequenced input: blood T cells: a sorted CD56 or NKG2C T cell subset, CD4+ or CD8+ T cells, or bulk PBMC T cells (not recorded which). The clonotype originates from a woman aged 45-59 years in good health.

This chain's CDR3 is CASSPGRQSETQYF. This chain uses TRBV19 with TRBJ2-5; the TCRdb D gene call, TRBD1, has no DNA to confirm it. Per the germline V gene, CDR1 is LNHDA and CDR2 is SQIVND (reference sequence). CDR3 length: 14 amino acids.